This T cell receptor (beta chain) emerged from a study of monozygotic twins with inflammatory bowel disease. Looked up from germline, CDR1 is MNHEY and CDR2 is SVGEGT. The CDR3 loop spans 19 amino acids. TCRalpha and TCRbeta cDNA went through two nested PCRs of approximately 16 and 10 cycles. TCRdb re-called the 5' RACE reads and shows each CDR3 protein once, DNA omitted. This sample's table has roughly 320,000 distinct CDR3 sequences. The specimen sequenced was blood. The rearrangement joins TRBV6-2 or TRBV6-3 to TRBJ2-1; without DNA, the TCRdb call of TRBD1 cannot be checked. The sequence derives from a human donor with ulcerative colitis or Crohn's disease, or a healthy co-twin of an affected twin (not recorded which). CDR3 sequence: CASSYTRGVVKSSYNEQFF.